This T cell receptor (beta chain) was recorded in a study of glioma-infiltrating T cells. General study findings and limits: CDR3 overlap between tissue and blood was very small.

From germline, CDR1 is ENHRY and CDR2 SYGVKD. This CDR3 contains 15 residues. Unmatched junction bases numbered 6, after V lost 2 bases and J lost 2 bases. TCR alpha and beta CDR3 regions were amplified from RNA using iRepertoire nested multiplex PCR. TCRdb recomputed calls from the multiplex PCR reads with MiXCR, one row per CDR3 protein. The sample has under 20,000 distinct CDR3 sequences; 55% to 75% are singletons. This clonotype occurred many times. No antigen is known for it. The receptor's source is a human donor with low-grade glioma or glioblastoma, undergoing nonglioma brain surgery, or in good health (not recorded which). The sample was glioma tissue, nonneoplastic brain tissue, or PBMCs (not recorded which). J is TRBJ2-7 and V is TRBV10-3; 7 positions agree with TRBD1. CDR3 in DNA: TGTGCCATCAGTGAGACTGGACAGGCAACCTACGAGCAGTACTTC. Amino acid sequence: CAISETGQATYEQYF.